Presented here are 29 T cell receptor beta chains from one specimen sequenced in a study of radiation and T cells in renal cell carcinoma. The time point denotes: blood 4 weeks post-SBRT, at nephrectomy. The treatment: 15 Gy SBRT to primary tumor, nephrectomy 4 weeks later. TCRdb's copy holds only in-frame clones and misses some; the assay was immunoSEQ multiplex PCR. The table includes around 78,000 clones, roughly nine tenths detected once. Sequenced here: blood, sampled from a patient whose treatment included radiotherapy and nephrectomy. All receptors derive from a woman in her 70s with renal cell carcinoma.

This clone was observed a few times. The gene calls are TRBV5-6 and TRBJ1-2, with D tentatively TRBD1 (5 bases). Trimming stripped 3 bases from V and 7 bases from J, with 10 bases between. The CDR3 covers 12 residues. Germline CDR1 SGHDT, CDR2 YYEEEE. CDR3 protein: CASSSRVGGYTF. In DNA, the CDR3 is TGTGCCAGCAGCTCCAGGGTAGGTGGCTACACCTTC. Combining the CDR3 with reference TRBV5-6 and TRBJ1-2 gives the whole variable domain DAGVTQSPTHLIKTRGQQVTLRCSPKSGHDTVSWYQQALGQGPQFIFQYYEEEERQRGNFPDRFSGHQFPNYSSELNVNALLLGDSALYLCASSSRVGGYTFGSGTRLTVV.

The chain recombines TRBV6-1 with TRBJ1-1; D gene uncertain. V lost 2 bases to trimming and J lost 11 bases, with 12 bases between them. The CDR3 contains 12 residues. CDR1 is MNHNS, CDR2 SASEGT, per germline. CDR3 amino acids: CASSEWALDAFF. CDR3 coding DNA: TGTGCCAGCAGTGAATGGGCACTTGACGCTTTCTTT.

CDR3 DNA sequence: TGCGCCAGCAGCTTGGCTAGCGGGGGCCGGGCAGATACGCAGTATTTT. This encodes CASSLASGGRADTQYF. The chain has TRBV5-1 and TRBJ2-3, with TRBD2 matching over 10 bases. The CDR3 totals 16 residues. Trimming cost V 0 bases and J 4 bases; bases outside gene matches: 5. The V gene's germline CDR1 is SGHRS and CDR2 YFSETQ.

The chain has TRBV5-1 and TRBJ2-3, with 9 bases aligning to TRBD1. CDR1 is SGHRS and CDR2 is YFSETQ in the germline V gene. The trim removed 2 bases at V and 4 bases at J, leaving 11 bases unmatched. This CDR3 spans 17 amino acids. For the CDR3, the DNA is TGCGCCAGCAGCTTCCGCCGGGACAGGGTGAAGGCAGATACGCAGTATTTT. Translated, it gives CASSFRRDRVKADTQYF.

The chain combines TRBV7-2 with TRBJ2-6; no clear D. The CDR3 contains 14 residues. Germline V CDR1 and CDR2: SGHTA, FQGNSA. With 6 bases removed from V and 0 bases from J, the gap between germline ends came to 6 bases. The CDR3 sequence is CASSIGSGANVLTF. For the CDR3, the DNA is TGTGCCAGCAGTATAGGCTCTGGGGCCAACGTCCTGACTTTC.

The chain joins TRBV7-3 to TRBJ2-3, with 8 bases identical to TRBD2. The J segment lost 7 bases and the V segment lost 2 bases, leaving 5 bases of the junction unmatched. The CDR3 spans 14 residues. Germline V lookup: CDR1 SGHTA, CDR2 FQGTGA. In nucleotides, the CDR3 is TGTGCCAGCAGCTTAGCGGGGGGCGGAAATACGCAGTATTTT. It encodes CASSLAGGGNTQYF.

The V and J genes are TRBV19 and TRBJ1-5, with D unclear. V lost 7 bases and J 0 bases, leaving 13 bases between the germline ends. The CDR3 runs 15 residues. Germline V lookup: CDR1 LNHDA, CDR2 SQIVND (reference sequence). This chain's CDR3 is CASNRVDTSNQPQHF. DNA for the CDR3: TGTGCCAGTAATAGAGTGGATACTAGCAATCAGCCCCAGCATTTT.

The sample holds one count of this clone. CDR3 bases: TGTGCCAGCAGAAGACAGGGGACGGTCACCGGGGAGCTGTTTTTT. Its translation is CASRRQGTVTGELFF. The chain has TRBV5-4 and TRBJ2-2; the match to TRBD1 covers 8 bases. V gave up 5 bases and J gave up 4 bases; unmatched junction bases: 7. CDR3 length equals 15 residues. Germline CDR1 reads SGHNT; CDR2 reads YYREEE (reference sequence). The complete variable domain, with remaining parts taken from reference TRBV5-4 and TRBJ2-2, reads ETGVTQSPTHLIKTRGQQVTLRCSSQSGHNTVSWYQQALGQGPQFIFQYYREEENGRGNFPPRFSGLQFPNYSSELNVNALELDDSALYLCASRRQGTVTGELFFGEGSRLTVL.

Comments on this clone: This sample includes further DNA sequences coding for the same CDR3. V usage is TRBV5-6 and J usage is TRBJ1-1; the D is unclear. The germline gives CDR1 SGHDT, CDR2 YYEEEE. The CDR3 spans 15 residues. Trimming pared 4 bases from V and 3 bases from J, leaving 16 bases between. As DNA, the CDR3 is TGTGCCAGCAGCCTGAGGGTAGGTTGGGACACTGAAGCTTTCTTT. This sequence encodes CASSLRVGWDTEAFF.

The DNA of the CDR3 is TGTGCCAGCAGCCCTGGGACAGGGCACGGTGAAGCTTTCTTT. Translation: CASSPGTGHGEAFF. The chain is built from TRBV7-3 and TRBJ1-1; 9 positions agree with TRBD1. Germline-derived CDR1 and CDR2 are SGHTA and FQGTGA. The ends lost 5 bases at V and 7 bases at J; junction bases unmatched: 8. The CDR3 sequence is 14 residues long.

V is TRBV7-2 and J is TRBJ1-6; no firm D call. V was trimmed by 4 bases and J by 10 bases, leaving 14 bases between them. CDR3 length: 14 residues. CDR1 SGHTA and CDR2 FQGNSA come from the germline V gene. In nucleotides, the CDR3 is TGTGCCAGCAGCTCTTGGGAGCCCCACTCACCCCTCCACTTT. Amino acid sequence: CASSSWEPHSPLHF.

This clone appeared a single time. The chain is built from TRBV11-2 and TRBJ2-5; 16 positions agree with TRBD2. The CDR3 loop spans 17 amino acids. Germline V gene lookup returns CDR1 SGHAT and CDR2 FQNNGV. V gave up 5 bases and J gave up 7 bases; unmatched junction bases: 10. CDR3 coding DNA: TGTGCCAGCAGCGTCGGGACTAGCGGGGGGGCCAGGGTGACCCAGTACTTC. Translation: CASSVGTSGGARVTQYF.

The J gene is TRBJ2-5, the V gene TRBV18; 8 bases are shared with TRBD2. J gave up 5 bases and V 3 bases, and 8 bases lay outside the gene matches. There are 15 residues in the CDR3. Germline loops: CDR1 KGHSH, CDR2 LQKENI. The CDR3 DNA follows: TGTGCCAGCTCACCCCGGACTAGCCGAGGGGAGACCCAGTACTTC. Its protein is CASSPRTSRGETQYF.

The chain uses TRBV2 and TRBJ2-1; TRBD2 might be the D (5 bases). The CDR3 consists of 13 residues. Germline assignment: CDR1 SNHLY and CDR2 FYNNEI. Trimming took 3 bases from V and 4 from J, leaving 7 bases between them. CDR3 sequence reads: CASSEDSYNEQFF. CDR3 DNA sequence: TGTGCCAGCAGTGAGGACTCTTACAATGAGCAGTTCTTC.

V gene TRBV5-6 combines with J gene TRBJ2-1, with 7 bases identical to TRBD1. The J segment lost 4 bases and the V segment lost 4 bases, leaving 2 bases of the junction unmatched. This CDR3 is built from 13 residues. Germline-derived CDR1 and CDR2 are SGHDT and YYEEEE. The CDR3 nucleotides are TGTGCCAGCAGCCCGGGACAGTACAATGAGCAGTTCTTC. Its protein product is CASSPGQYNEQFF.

J is TRBJ2-2 and V is TRBV9, with TRBD2 as a possible D gene (6 bases). V was clipped by 0 bases and J by 3 bases, with 9 bases between them. This CDR3 region has 15 residues. CDR1 is SGDLS, CDR2 YYNGEE, per germline. The CDR3 is CASSVGRDYTGELFF. The DNA of the CDR3 is TGTGCCAGCAGCGTAGGCAGGGACTACACCGGGGAGCTGTTTTTT.

V and J are TRBV10-3 and TRBJ2-5; the D gene could be TRBD1 or TRBD2 (5 bases each). Germline CDR1 is ENHRY and CDR2 is SYGVKD. The germline V and J ends were trimmed by 4 bases and 5 bases, with 11 bases remaining between them. This CDR3 spans 13 amino acids. CDR3 in amino acids: CAISGSREETQYF. The CDR3 DNA follows: TGTGCCATCAGTGGTAGCAGGGAGGAGACCCAGTACTTC.

This chain connects TRBV7-6 to TRBJ2-7, with D possibly being TRBD2 (6 bases). The CDR3 sequence is 12 residues long. The V gene's germline CDR1 is SGHVS and CDR2 FNYEAQ. Trimming removed 5 bases from V and 7 bases from J, with 12 bases in between. CDR3 in amino acids: CASSLSGGEQYF. CDR3 bases: TGTGCCAGCAGCCTGAGCGGAGGGGAGCAGTACTTC.

The CDR3 nucleotides are TGTGCCAGCAGCTTAGATCCAGGGAACTACGAGCAGTACTTC. Amino acids: CASSLDPGNYEQYF. V usage is TRBV7-6 and J usage is TRBJ2-7; tentative D call: TRBD1 (5 bases). The V end was cut by 1 base, the J end by 3 bases, with 10 bases between. CDR1 and CDR2 from the germline V gene are SGHVS and FNYEAQ. This CDR3 contains 14 residues.

The rearrangement links TRBV5-4 to TRBJ2-7; TRBD2 agrees at 7 bases. With V trimmed by 0 bases and J by 0 bases, 3 bases remained unmatched. Germline-derived CDR1 and CDR2 are SGHNT and YYREEE (reference sequence). CDR3 length equals 15 residues. The CDR3 region has the DNA TGTGCCAGCAGCTTGGACGGGGGGTCCTCCTACGAGCAGTACTTC. This sequence encodes CASSLDGGSSYEQYF.

This chain joins TRBV7-3 and TRBJ2-1; TRBD2 is a possible D gene (5 bases). The CDR3 covers 14 residues. The V and J ends lost 5 bases and 3 bases respectively, with 11 bases between them. Per germline, CDR1 SGHTA and CDR2 FQGTGA. DNA of the CDR3: TGTGCCAGCAGCCGGGGTGACGTCTACAATGAGCAGTTCTTC. This sequence encodes CASSRGDVYNEQFF.

This rearrangement joins TRBV5-1 to TRBJ2-7, with 8 nucleotides matching TRBD1. CDR3 length: 18 amino acids. The germline CDR1 and CDR2 sequences are SGHRS and YFSETQ. V shed 0 bases and J 2 bases; nucleotides not matched to a gene: 13. The CDR3 loop reads CASSLGQGSQYWPYEQYF. The CDR3, as DNA: TGCGCCAGCAGCTTGGGACAGGGGTCTCAATACTGGCCCTACGAGCAGTACTTC.

This chain's CDR3 is CASSPWGGGTYNEQFF. Here the CDR3 DNA reads TGTGCCAGCAGCCCATGGGGCGGGGGGACCTACAATGAGCAGTTCTTC. V usage is TRBV11-2 and J usage is TRBJ2-1, with TRBD2 matching 8 bases. Germline lookup yields CDR1 SGHAT and CDR2 FQNNGV. The CDR3 has 16 residues. V lost 5 bases and J lost 2; bases outside the gene matches: 8. Supplemented by reference TRBV11-2 and TRBJ2-1, the full variable domain reads EAGVAQSPRYKIIEKRQSVAFWCNPISGHATLYWYQQILGQGPKLLIQFQNNGVVDDSQLPKDRFSAERLKGVDSTLKIQPAKLEDSAVYLCASSPWGGGTYNEQFFGPGTRLTVL.

The chain uses TRBV7-8 and TRBJ1-2; the match to TRBD1 covers 7 bases. J gave up 0 bases and V 4 bases, and 8 bases lay outside the gene matches. The CDR3 has 16 residues. The V gene's germline CDR1 is SGHVS and CDR2 FQNEAQ. The CDR3 region has the DNA TGTGCCAGCAGCTCAAACGACAGGGCCTCTAACTATGGCTACACCTTC. Its protein product is CASSSNDRASNYGYTF. The full variable domain, rest sourced from reference TRBV7-8 and TRBJ1-2, is GAGVSQSPRYKVAKRGQDVALRCDPISGHVSLFWYQQALGQGPEFLTYFQNEAQLDKSGLPSDRFFAERPEGSVSTLKIQRTQQEDSAVYLCASSSNDRASNYGYTFGSGTRLTVV.

V usage is TRBV19 and J usage is TRBJ2-7; weak D call: TRBD1 (6 bases). The length of the CDR3 is 15 residues. V was cut by 2 bases and J by 0 bases, with 11 bases left in between. CDR1 is LNHDA, CDR2 SQIVND, per germline (reference sequence). The CDR3 here is CASSIQRTVSYEQYF. The DNA of the CDR3 is TGTGCCAGTAGTATACAGAGGACAGTCTCCTACGAGCAGTACTTC.

The CDR3 sequence is CASSLGEGIRQETQYF. In DNA, the CDR3 is TGTGCCAGCAGCTTAGGGGAGGGGATCCGACAAGAGACCCAGTACTTC. The J gene is TRBJ2-5, the V gene TRBV7-9; 7 bases are a match to TRBD2. This CDR3 is built from 16 residues. With 1 base clipped from V and 2 bases from J, the junction kept 7 bases outside the gene matches. Germline-derived CDR1 and CDR2 are SEHNR and FQNEAQ (reference sequence).

The chain recombines TRBV9 with TRBJ2-2; D is uncertain. The CDR3 covers 13 residues. CDR1 and CDR2 from the germline V gene are SGDLS and YYNGEE. Trimming pared 0 bases from V and 4 bases from J, leaving 4 bases between. The DNA of the CDR3 is TGTGCCAGCAGCGTAGTGCCCACCGGGGAGCTGTTTTTT. It translates to CASSVVPTGELFF.

This chain joins TRBV5-1 and TRBJ2-3; D remains ambiguous. V lost 2 bases to trimming and J lost 0 bases, with 13 bases between them. The CDR3 covers 16 residues. Germline loops: CDR1 SGHRS, CDR2 YFSETQ. CDR3 region: CASSFNQRRSTDTQYF. The CDR3 DNA reads TGCGCCAGCAGCTTTAACCAGCGCCGGAGCACAGATACGCAGTATTTT.

The chain employs TRBV6-1 and TRBJ2-5; D ambiguous. CDR1 is MNHNS and CDR2 is SASEGT in the germline V gene. This CDR3 has 13 amino acids. The ends were cut back, 5 bases at V and 7 bases at J, with 14 bases in the middle. The CDR3 loop is CASSPGLSGTQYF. CDR3 nucleotides: TGTGCCAGCAGTCCCGGTCTCTCCGGGACCCAGTACTTC.